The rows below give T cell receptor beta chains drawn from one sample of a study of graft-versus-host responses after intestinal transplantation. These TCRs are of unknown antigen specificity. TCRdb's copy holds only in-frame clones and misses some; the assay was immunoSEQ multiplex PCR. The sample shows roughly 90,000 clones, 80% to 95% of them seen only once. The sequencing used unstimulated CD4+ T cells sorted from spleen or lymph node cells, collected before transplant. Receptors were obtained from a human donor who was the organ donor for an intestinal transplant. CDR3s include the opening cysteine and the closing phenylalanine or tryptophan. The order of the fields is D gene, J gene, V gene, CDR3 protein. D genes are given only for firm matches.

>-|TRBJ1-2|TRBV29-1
CSVGRGGDYGYTF
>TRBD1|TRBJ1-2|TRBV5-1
CASSTGQGGYTF
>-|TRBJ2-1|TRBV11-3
CASSSRFAEQFF
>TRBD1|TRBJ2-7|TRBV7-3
CASSPRTAQGAAGEQYF
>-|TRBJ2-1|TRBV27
CASSFRTAENEQFF
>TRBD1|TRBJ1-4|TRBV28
CASRLAGGAFEKLFF
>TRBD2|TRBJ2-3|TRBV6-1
CASSGRGTSDPLDTQYF
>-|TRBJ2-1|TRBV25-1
CASSRTGNHNEQFF
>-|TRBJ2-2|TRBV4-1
CASSQPLGAANTGELFF
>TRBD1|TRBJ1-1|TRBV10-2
CAAGTGGMVEEAFF
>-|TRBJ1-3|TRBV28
CASSEGGSGNTIYF
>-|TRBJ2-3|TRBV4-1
CASSQAGGDTQYF
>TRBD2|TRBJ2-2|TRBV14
CASSQAQRGINTGELFF
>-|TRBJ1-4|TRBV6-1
CASSVNRVTNEKLFF
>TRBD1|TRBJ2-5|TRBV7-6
CASSSPGQQETQYF
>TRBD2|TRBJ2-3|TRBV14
CASSQVLAGVSTDTQYF
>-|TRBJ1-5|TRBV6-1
CATGRRGSNQPQHF
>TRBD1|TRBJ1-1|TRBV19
CASRVQGGTEAFF
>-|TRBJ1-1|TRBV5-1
CASSFTGHTEAFF
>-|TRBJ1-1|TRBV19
CASNRNTEAFF
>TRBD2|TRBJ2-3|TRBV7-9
CASSFSGGTDTQYF
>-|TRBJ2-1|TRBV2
CATAVIAYNEQFF
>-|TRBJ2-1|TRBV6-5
CASSNGDEQFF
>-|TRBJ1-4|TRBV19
CASSMGALANEKLFF
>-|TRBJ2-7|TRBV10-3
CAISESGQVLSYEQYF
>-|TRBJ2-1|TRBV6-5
CASSPRTVSYNEQFF
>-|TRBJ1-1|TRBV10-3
CAISGSGHPNTEAFF
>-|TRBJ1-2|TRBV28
CASSSSFGYTF